This TCR beta chain was recovered during a study of blood T cells in healthy people across ages. CDR1 and CDR2 from the germline V gene are LGHDT and YNNKEL (reference sequence). V lost 1 base and J 6 bases, leaving 6 bases between the germline ends. The CDR3 extends over 12 amino acids. Study observations and caveats: Aged donors had fewer naive CD4+ cells and lower diversity than long-lived donors.

As to this clonotype: Its antigen is currently unknown.

Together with a sample-barcoded 5' primer, a J-beta primer mix was included in a second PCR lasting about 7 to 12 cycles. One entry per CDR3 protein, called by TCRdb with MiXCR from the 5' RACE reads. The data hold more than 1,400,000 distinct CDR3 sequences, with 42% observed a single time. This sequence originates from a young woman in good health. The chain couples TRBV3-1 to TRBJ1-2; D not certain. The sequenced material came from blood. Written as DNA, the CDR3 is TGTGCCAGCAGCCAAGTCAGCCATGGCTACACCTTC. The encoded protein is CASSQVSHGYTF.